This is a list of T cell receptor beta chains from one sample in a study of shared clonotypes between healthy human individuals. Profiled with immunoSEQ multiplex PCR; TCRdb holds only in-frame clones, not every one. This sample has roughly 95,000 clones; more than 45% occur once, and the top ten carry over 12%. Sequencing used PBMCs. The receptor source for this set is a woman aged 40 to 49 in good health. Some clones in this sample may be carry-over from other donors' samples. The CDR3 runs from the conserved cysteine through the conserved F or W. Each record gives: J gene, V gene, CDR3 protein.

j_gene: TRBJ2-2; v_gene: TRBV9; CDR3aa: CASSVVTGELFF
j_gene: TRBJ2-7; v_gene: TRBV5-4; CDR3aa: CASSLSGDSYEQYF
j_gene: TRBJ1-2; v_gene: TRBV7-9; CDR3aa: CASSPQTGNPDYGYTF
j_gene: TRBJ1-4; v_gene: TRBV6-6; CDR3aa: CASSSPSGQSEKLFF
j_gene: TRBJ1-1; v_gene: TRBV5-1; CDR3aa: CASSLGQGVTEAFF
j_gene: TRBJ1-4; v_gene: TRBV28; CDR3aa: CASSLGAEGAGEKLFF
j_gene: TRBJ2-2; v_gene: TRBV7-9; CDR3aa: CASSIYRNTGELFF
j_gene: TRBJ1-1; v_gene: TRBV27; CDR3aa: CASSSARQGNTEAFF
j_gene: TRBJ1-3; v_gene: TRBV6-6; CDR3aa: CASSYGNTIYF
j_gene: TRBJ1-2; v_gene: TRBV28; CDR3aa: CASRPNGDSRYGYTF
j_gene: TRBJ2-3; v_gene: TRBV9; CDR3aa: CASSGLAGQITDTQYF
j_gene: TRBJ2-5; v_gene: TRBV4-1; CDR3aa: CASSPGLAGETQYF
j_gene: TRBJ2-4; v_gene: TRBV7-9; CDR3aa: CASSSRVGKNIQYF
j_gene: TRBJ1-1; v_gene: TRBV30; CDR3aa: CAWDRNENTEAFF
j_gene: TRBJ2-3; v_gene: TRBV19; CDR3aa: CASSIRRAGTDTQYF
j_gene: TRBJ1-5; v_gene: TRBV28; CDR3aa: CASSPTGNLAINQPQHF
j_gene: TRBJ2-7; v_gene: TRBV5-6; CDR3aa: CASSFGLAENPEQYF
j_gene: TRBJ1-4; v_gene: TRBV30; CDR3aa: CAWREFTGGNEKLFF
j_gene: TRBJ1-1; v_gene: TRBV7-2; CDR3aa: CASSLAHGNTEAFF
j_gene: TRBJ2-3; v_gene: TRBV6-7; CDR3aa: CAGSHFTTDTQYF
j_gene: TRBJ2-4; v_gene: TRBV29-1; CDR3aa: CSIEIQVRAKNIQYF
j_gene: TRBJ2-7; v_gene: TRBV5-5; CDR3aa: CASSSDGGNVYF
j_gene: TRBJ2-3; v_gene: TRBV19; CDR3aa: CASSPTGGLPSGTQYF
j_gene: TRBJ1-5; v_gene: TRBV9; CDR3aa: CASSVGWGDQPQHF
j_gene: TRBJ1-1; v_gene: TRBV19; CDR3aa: CASSMGAEGTEAFF
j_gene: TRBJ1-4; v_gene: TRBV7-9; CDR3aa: CASSLLSNEKLFF
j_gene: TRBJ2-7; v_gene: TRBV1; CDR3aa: CTSSQDPSGPPNYEQYF
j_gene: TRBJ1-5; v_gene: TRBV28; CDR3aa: CASSPPGDNQPQHF
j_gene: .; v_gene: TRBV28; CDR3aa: CASSTGPLYEQYF
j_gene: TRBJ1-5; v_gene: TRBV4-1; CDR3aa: CASSSSYNQPQHF
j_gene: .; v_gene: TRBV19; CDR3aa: CASSTVAGGSYEQYF
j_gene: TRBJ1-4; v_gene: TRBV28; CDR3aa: CASKNATNEKLFF
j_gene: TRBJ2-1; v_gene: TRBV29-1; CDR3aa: CSVNRGGDEQFF
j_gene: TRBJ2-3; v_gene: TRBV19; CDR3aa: CASSILAGGPIAQYF
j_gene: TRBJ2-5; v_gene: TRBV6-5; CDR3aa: CASRSSYRGGETQYF
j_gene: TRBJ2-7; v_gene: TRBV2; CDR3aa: CACKTGASSYEQYF
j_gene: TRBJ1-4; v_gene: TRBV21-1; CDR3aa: CASSPRWAQGGEKLFF
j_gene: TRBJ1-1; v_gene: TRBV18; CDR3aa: CASQGQVNTEAFF
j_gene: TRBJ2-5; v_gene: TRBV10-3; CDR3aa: CATTTTGLAGVETQYF
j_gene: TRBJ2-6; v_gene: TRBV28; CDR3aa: CASTSGDGANVLTF
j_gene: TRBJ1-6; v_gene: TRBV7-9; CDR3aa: CASRPGGSVGSPLHF
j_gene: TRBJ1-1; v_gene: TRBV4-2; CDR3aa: CASSPLTEFTEAFF
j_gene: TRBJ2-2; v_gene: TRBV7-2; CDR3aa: CASSLTGTAYSNTGELFF
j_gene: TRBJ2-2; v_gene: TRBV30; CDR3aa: CAWSGTNTGELFF
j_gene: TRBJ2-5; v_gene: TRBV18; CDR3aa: CASSPRLGQGQETQYF
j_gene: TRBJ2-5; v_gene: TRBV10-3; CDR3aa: CAISESTQGRETQYF
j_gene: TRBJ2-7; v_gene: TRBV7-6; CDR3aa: CASSTRHGHEQYF
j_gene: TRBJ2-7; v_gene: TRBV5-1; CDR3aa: CASSPQGSSYEQYF
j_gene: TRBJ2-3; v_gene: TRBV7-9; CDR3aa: CASSLTRGRPDTQYF
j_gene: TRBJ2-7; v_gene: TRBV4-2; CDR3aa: CASSQDQLAGGFYEQYF
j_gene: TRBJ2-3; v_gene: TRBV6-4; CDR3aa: CASSEASGRTDTQYF
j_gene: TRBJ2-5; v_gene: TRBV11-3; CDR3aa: CASSPTAGSETQYF
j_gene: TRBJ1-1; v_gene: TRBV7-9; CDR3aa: CASSTQGTAFF
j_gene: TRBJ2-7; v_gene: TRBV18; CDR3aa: CASSKGQPSYEQYF
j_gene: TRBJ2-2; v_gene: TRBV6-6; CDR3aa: CAGSKGGLATGELFF
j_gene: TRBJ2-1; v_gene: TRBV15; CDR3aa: CATSRDRMAGGSDEQFF
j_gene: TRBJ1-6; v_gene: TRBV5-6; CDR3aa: CASSFTGTNSPLHF